This TCR beta chain stems from a study of CD8 T cells in ankylosing spondylitis. Making use of molecular barcodes, quantitative 5'-RACE generated TCR beta libraries. TCRdb passed the 5' RACE reads through MiXCR, listing each CDR3 protein once. The table has 210,000 or so distinct CDR3 sequences, about a quarter seen once. Findings and limits, study-wide: Within ankylosing spondylitis blood, a TCR beta motif made up of several highly homologous variants appeared to be characteristic. Matched ankylosing spondylitis synovial fluid reportedly showed significant enrichment of disease-linked clones. Certain motif variants had earlier been reported in reactive arthritis synovial fluid and blood.

This clonotype was seen repeatedly, ten times or more. Its antigen remains unidentified. Germline V gene lookup returns CDR1 MNHNY and CDR2 SVGAGI (reference sequence). Trimming shortened V by 6 bases and J by 10 bases, and 10 bases separated the two germline ends. The CDR3 is 12 amino acids. The genes are TRBV6-6 and TRBJ1-6; D not certain. The source material was blood, either unsorted or a sorted T cell fraction (not recorded which). The receptor was isolated from a male donor with ankylosing spondylitis or in good health (not recorded which). CDR3 loop: CASREGVSPLHF. CDR3 coding DNA: TGTGCCAGCAGAGAGGGCGTCTCACCCCTCCACTTT.